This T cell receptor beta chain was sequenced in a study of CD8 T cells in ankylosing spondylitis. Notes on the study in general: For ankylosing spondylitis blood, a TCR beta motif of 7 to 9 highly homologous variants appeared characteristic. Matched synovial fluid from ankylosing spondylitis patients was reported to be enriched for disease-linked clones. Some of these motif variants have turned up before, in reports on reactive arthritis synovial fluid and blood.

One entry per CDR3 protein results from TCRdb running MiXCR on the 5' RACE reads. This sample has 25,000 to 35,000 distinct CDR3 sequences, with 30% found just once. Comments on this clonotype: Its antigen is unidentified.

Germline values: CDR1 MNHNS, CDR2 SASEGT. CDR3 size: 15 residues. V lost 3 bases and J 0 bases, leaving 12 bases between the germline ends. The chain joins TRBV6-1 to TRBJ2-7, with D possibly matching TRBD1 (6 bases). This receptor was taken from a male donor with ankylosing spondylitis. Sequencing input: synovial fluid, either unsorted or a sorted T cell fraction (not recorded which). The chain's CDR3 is CASSDGQSRSYEQYF. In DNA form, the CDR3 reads TGTGCCAGCAGTGACGGACAGAGCCGCTCCTACGAGCAGTACTTC.